What follows are 18 T cell receptor beta chains derived from one specimen sequenced in a study of cytomegalovirus exposure and HLA in healthy donors. This table comes from immunoSEQ multiplex PCR, and its TCRdb copy is limited to in-frame clones, with some not included. The data show about 120,000 clones, around nine tenths seen once. The specimen sequenced was PBMCs. These receptors originate from a woman aged 18-35 years in good health and CMV-seropositive.

CDR3 loop: CASSLAYSGGTEAFF. The CDR3 DNA reads as TGTGCCAGCAGCTTGGCGTACTCGGGGGGCACTGAAGCTTTCTTT. The V and J genes are TRBV5-4 and TRBJ1-1, with D maybe TRBD1 (5 bases). CDR3 length: 15 residues. The V gene lost 0 bases and the J gene lost 4 bases, with 13 bases spanning the gap. Per the germline V gene, CDR1 is SGHNT and CDR2 is YYREEE (reference sequence).

The chain uses TRBV25-1 and TRBJ2-2; D is perhaps TRBD1 (5 bases). The CDR3 is 14 amino acids. With 3 bases removed from V and 1 base from J, the gap between germline ends came to 6 bases. Looked up from germline, CDR1 is MGHDK and CDR2 is SYGVNS. CDR3 nucleotide sequence: TGTGCCAGCAGTGATACAGGGAACACCGGGGAGCTGTTTTTT. This gives the protein CASSDTGNTGELFF.

This clone was found once. This sequence joins TRBV6-6 and TRBJ1-2, with D unclear. Trimming shortened V by 5 bases and J by 4 bases, and 17 bases separated the two germline ends. Germline CDR1 and CDR2: MNHNY and SVGAGI (reference sequence). This CDR3 is 15 amino acids long. CDR3 protein: CASSPPEGFGYGYTF. CDR3 bases: TGTGCCAGCAGTCCCCCAGAGGGATTTGGCTATGGCTACACCTTC.

This chain connects TRBV11-2 to TRBJ2-3; perhaps TRBD1 as D (5 bases). The V end lost 1 base, the J end lost 8 bases, and 10 bases lay between the germline ends. The CDR3 has 13 residues. Germline loops: CDR1 SGHAT, CDR2 FQNNGV. The CDR3 protein is CASSLGGSPTQYF. CDR3 sequence (DNA): TGTGCCAGCAGCTTAGGGGGCAGCCCTACGCAGTATTTT. Complete variable domain (other parts from reference TRBV11-2 and TRBJ2-3): EAGVAQSPRYKIIEKRQSVAFWCNPISGHATLYWYQQILGQGPKLLIQFQNNGVVDDSQLPKDRFSAERLKGVDSTLKIQPAKLEDSAVYLCASSLGGSPTQYFGPGTRLTVL.

This clone appeared a single time. In DNA form, the CDR3 reads TGTGCCAGCTCCCCTGGGACAGGGGGCTCCTACGAGCAGTACTTC. Protein: CASSPGTGGSYEQYF. V usage is TRBV18 and J usage is TRBJ2-7; the match to TRBD1 covers 11 bases. Per germline, CDR1 KGHSH and CDR2 LQKENI. The J segment lost 0 bases and the V segment lost 6 bases, leaving 4 bases of the junction unmatched. This CDR3 is built from 15 residues.

This chain connects TRBV27 to TRBJ2-1; TRBD1 is a possible D gene (7 bases). V was shortened by 3 bases and J by 3 bases, with 27 bases between the two germline ends. Per the germline V gene, CDR1 is MNHEY and CDR2 is SMNVEV (reference sequence). This CDR3 region has 20 residues. The CDR3 protein is CASSFEGGWGGPGGYNEQFF. Here the CDR3 DNA reads TGTGCCAGCAGTTTCGAGGGAGGATGGGGTGGCCCAGGGGGCTACAATGAGCAGTTCTTC.

V and J are TRBV11-2 and TRBJ2-7; 8 bases match TRBD2. Looked up from germline, CDR1 is SGHAT and CDR2 is FQNNGV. This CDR3 comprises 18 residues. Trimming at V came to 1 base and at J to 0 bases, leaving 11 bases not matched to a gene. CDR3 DNA sequence: TGTGCCAGCAGCTTAGGAAGTAGCGGGGCCGCGTTCTCCTACGAGCAGTACTTC. Encoded protein: CASSLGSSGAAFSYEQYF.

V is TRBV9 and J is TRBJ2-7, with D maybe TRBD2 (5 bases). Germline loops: CDR1 SGDLS, CDR2 YYNGEE. Trimming left V 0 bases short and J 2 bases short, with 12 bases between. The CDR3 runs 15 residues. The CDR3 is CASSVEVGDAYEQYF. In DNA, the CDR3 is TGTGCCAGCAGCGTAGAGGTGGGAGATGCCTACGAGCAGTACTTC.

This chain uses TRBV7-8 with TRBJ1-1; TRBD1 is a possible D gene (6 bases). Trimming cost V 5 bases and J 3 bases, with 16 bases left between them. This CDR3 is built from 15 residues. CDR1 is SGHVS, CDR2 FQNEAQ, per germline. Written as DNA, the CDR3 is TGTGCCAGCAGCACGAACAGGGTTCTTGACACTGAAGCTTTCTTT. This translates into CASSTNRVLDTEAFF. The full variable domain, its missing parts supplied by reference TRBV7-8 and TRBJ1-1, is GAGVSQSPRYKVAKRGQDVALRCDPISGHVSLFWYQQALGQGPEFLTYFQNEAQLDKSGLPSDRFFAERPEGSVSTLKIQRTQQEDSAVYLCASSTNRVLDTEAFFGQGTRLTVV.

The CDR3 nucleotides read TGTGCCAGCAGCTTAGACCTGACGGGAACATATGGCTACACCTTC. It specifies CASSLDLTGTYGYTF. The rearrangement links TRBV7-2 to TRBJ1-2, with D unresolved. The length of the CDR3 is 15 residues. The germline V gene has CDR1 SGHTA and CDR2 FQGNSA. Between the trimmed V and J ends, which lost 1 base and 5 bases, there was a span of 14 bases.

The chain employs TRBV27 and TRBJ2-1, with 10 bases fitting TRBD1. The CDR3 length is 15 residues. Germline V gene data show CDR1 as MNHEY and CDR2 as SMNVEV (reference sequence). With V trimmed by 6 bases and J by 6 bases, 8 bases remained unmatched. DNA for the CDR3: TGTGCCAGCAGACCCACCGGGACAGGGGTCAATGAGCAGTTCTTC. Protein: CASRPTGTGVNEQFF.

This clone was seen more than once but under ten times. The V gene is TRBV6-1, the J gene TRBJ1-1, with D possibly being TRBD1 (6 bases). The V gene lost 7 bases and the J gene lost 6 bases, with 18 bases spanning the gap. Per the germline V gene, CDR1 is MNHNS and CDR2 is SASEGT. This CDR3 is 14 amino acids long. CDR3 loop: CASTEEATGSEAFF. The CDR3, as DNA: TGTGCCAGCACCGAGGAGGCCACAGGGTCTGAAGCTTTCTTT.

The chain joins TRBV6-6 to TRBJ1-2; the D is unclear. Germline V gene data show CDR1 as MNHNY and CDR2 as SVGAGI (reference sequence). Trimming removed 6 bases at V and 0 bases at J, with 14 bases between. CDR3 length equals 15 residues. The CDR3 sequence is CASRETASSNYGYTF. The CDR3 DNA is TGTGCCAGCAGAGAGACTGCTTCATCTAACTATGGCTACACCTTC.

The rearrangement uses TRBV10-3 and TRBJ1-2, with D hard to call. The CDR3 loop spans 14 amino acids. CDR1 and CDR2 from the germline V gene are ENHRY and SYGVKD. V lost 2 bases and J lost 2, with 9 bases in between. In nucleotides, the CDR3 is TGTGCCATCAGTGAGGTGAAACGGAACTATGGCTACACCTTC. Protein sequence: CAISEVKRNYGYTF.

The chain couples TRBV9 to TRBJ2-1; 8 bases map to TRBD2. Germline loops: CDR1 SGDLS, CDR2 YYNGEE. Trimming removed 4 bases from V and 7 bases from J; junction bases left unmatched: 16. This CDR3 has 17 residues. The CDR3 sequence: CASSRIPGGSGLNEQFF. The DNA of the CDR3 is TGTGCCAGCAGCCGGATCCCGGGAGGGTCGGGGTTGAATGAGCAGTTCTTC.

The V and J genes are TRBV4-3 and TRBJ2-7; D is unresolved. V lost 0 bases, J lost 3 bases, and 9 bases lay in between. The V gene's germline CDR1 is LGHNA and CDR2 YSLEER. The CDR3 contains 14 residues. The CDR3 loop is CASSQENSFYEQYF. DNA for the CDR3: TGCGCCAGCAGCCAAGAGAACTCCTTCTACGAGCAGTACTTC.

V and J are TRBV6-1 and TRBJ2-6, with 9 bases identical to TRBD1. The ends lost 4 bases at V and 4 bases at J; junction bases unmatched: 8. This CDR3 region has 17 residues. The germline V gene has CDR1 MNHNS and CDR2 SASEGT. For the CDR3, the DNA is TGTGCCAGCAGTGTCGGGACAGGGAAATCCGGGGCCAACGTCCTGACTTTC. The encoded protein is CASSVGTGKSGANVLTF.

The chain is built from TRBV28 and TRBJ2-7; D possibly corresponds to TRBD1 (5 bases). The CDR3 has 14 residues. Germline V lookup: CDR1 MDHEN, CDR2 SYDVKM. Trimming cost V 3 bases and J 0 bases, with 9 bases left between them. CDR3 nucleotide sequence: TGTGCCAGCAGTTTGGGGCCCCTCTCCTACGAGCAGTACTTC. Translating it yields CASSLGPLSYEQYF.